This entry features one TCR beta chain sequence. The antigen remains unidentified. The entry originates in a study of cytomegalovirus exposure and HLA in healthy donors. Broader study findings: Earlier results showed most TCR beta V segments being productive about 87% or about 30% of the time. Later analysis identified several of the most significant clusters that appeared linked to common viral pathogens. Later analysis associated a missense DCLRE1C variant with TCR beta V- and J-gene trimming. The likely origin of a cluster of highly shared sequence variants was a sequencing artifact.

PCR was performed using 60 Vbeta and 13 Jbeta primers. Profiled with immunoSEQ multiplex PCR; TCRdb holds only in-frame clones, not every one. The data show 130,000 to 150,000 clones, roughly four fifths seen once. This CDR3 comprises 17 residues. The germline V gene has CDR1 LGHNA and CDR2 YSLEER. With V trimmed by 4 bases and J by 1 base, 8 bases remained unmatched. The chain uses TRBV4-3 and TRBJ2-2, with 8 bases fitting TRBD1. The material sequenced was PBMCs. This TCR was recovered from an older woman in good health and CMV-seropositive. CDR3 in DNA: TGCGCCAGCAGCCTCTTCCCCGGGACAGGGAACACCGGGGAGCTGTTTTTT. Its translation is CASSLFPGTGNTGELFF.